These 21 T cell receptor beta chains came from one sample sequenced in a study of T cell responses to AZD1222 COVID-19 vaccine. The protocol was immunoSEQ multiplex PCR, while the TCRdb copy is restricted to in-frame clones and leaves out a portion. Among 140,000 or so clones listed, 70% to 90% were seen once. The source material was peripheral blood, sampled on day 0 of AZD1222 vaccination. The receptors here all came from an adult in good health.

The genes are TRBV10-1 and TRBJ2-2; D is unclear. CDR3 length: 13 amino acids. Germline V gives CDR1 WNHNN, CDR2 SYGVQD (reference sequence). V gave up 6 bases and J gave up 3 bases, with 8 bases separating them. CDR3 protein: CASRDRYTGELFF. In DNA, the CDR3 is TGCGCCAGCAGGGACCGCTACACCGGGGAGCTGTTTTTT.

This chain uses TRBV11-2 with TRBJ2-5, with 10 nucleotides matching TRBD1. V was clipped by 8 bases and J by 4 bases; unmatched bases: 10. Germline V CDR1 and CDR2: SGHAT, FQNNGV. The CDR3 covers 15 residues. CDR3 DNA sequence: TGTGCCAGCTCCCAATCGGGACAGGGGACAGAGACCCAGTACTTC. It yields the protein CASSQSGQGTETQYF.

The V and J genes are TRBV6-6 and TRBJ1-1; 8 nucleotides match TRBD1. With V trimmed by 5 bases and J by 4 bases, 6 bases remained unmatched. Germline lookup yields CDR1 MNHNY and CDR2 SVGAGI (reference sequence). The CDR3 has 14 residues. The CDR3 nucleotides read TGTGCCAGCAGTGACTACGACAGGGGCACTGAAGCTTTCTTT. Amino acids: CASSDYDRGTEAFF.

The J gene is TRBJ1-1, the V gene TRBV7-9; D uncertain. Germline CDR1 is SEHNR and CDR2 is FQNEAQ (reference sequence). The CDR3 totals 11 residues. The germline V and J ends were trimmed by 4 bases and 6 bases, with 6 bases remaining between them. CDR3 protein: CASSSGPEAFF. CDR3 nucleotide sequence: TGTGCCAGCAGCTCCGGTCCTGAAGCTTTCTTT.

The chain recombines TRBV27 with TRBJ2-1, with 7 bases aligning to TRBD2. Trimming cost V 3 bases and J 4 bases; bases outside gene matches: 6. Germline CDR1 is MNHEY and CDR2 is SMNVEV (reference sequence). The CDR3 contains 15 residues. As DNA, the CDR3 is TGTGCCAGCAGTTTGGCTCTAGCGGAGTACAATGAGCAGTTCTTC. It encodes CASSLALAEYNEQFF.

The genes are TRBV6-2 or TRBV6-3 and TRBJ1-1, with TRBD1 matching 9 bases. V gave up 2 bases and J gave up 5 bases; unmatched junction bases: 6. The germline V gene has CDR1 MNHEY and CDR2 SVGEGT. The CDR3 extends over 15 amino acids. CDR3: CASSYGTGSDTEAFF. CDR3 DNA: TGTGCCAGCAGTTACGGGACAGGGAGTGATACTGAAGCTTTCTTT.

The chain has TRBV7-9 and TRBJ2-7, with 7 bases that match TRBD1. The CDR3 is 14 amino acids. The germline gives CDR1 SEHNR, CDR2 FQNEAQ (reference sequence). With 4 bases clipped from V and 3 bases from J, the junction kept 6 bases outside the gene matches. CDR3 residues: CASSSTGVGYEQYF. DNA of the CDR3: TGTGCCAGCAGCTCCACAGGGGTAGGCTACGAGCAGTACTTC.

The genes are TRBV25-1 and TRBJ2-1, with no clear D. Germline CDR1 and CDR2: MGHDK and SYGVNS. The CDR3 sequence is 14 residues long. V was shortened by 6 bases and J by 2 bases, with 11 bases between the two germline ends. CDR3 nucleotide sequence: TGTGCCAGCAGATCGGCGGCCACCTACAATGAGCAGTTCTTC. Amino acids: CASRSAATYNEQFF. The full variable domain, rest sourced from reference TRBV25-1 and TRBJ2-1, is EADIYQTPRYLVIGTGKKITLECSQTMGHDKMYWYQQDPGMELHLIHYSYGVNSTEKGDLSSESTVSRIRTEHFPLTLESARPSHTSQYLCASRSAATYNEQFFGPGTRLTVL.

In its sample, this clone was seen once. CDR3 coding DNA: TGTGCCAGCAGCTTTCAGACAGGGATTAACACTGAAGCTTTCTTT. Protein product: CASSFQTGINTEAFF. This sequence joins TRBV7-2 and TRBJ1-1, with 7 positions matching TRBD1. Germline values: CDR1 SGHTA, CDR2 FQGNSA. With V trimmed by 3 bases and J by 2 bases, 6 bases remained unmatched. The CDR3 has 15 residues.

In this sample, this clone turned up a few times. The chain is built from TRBV29-1 and TRBJ1-3; 8 positions match TRBD1. Germline values: CDR1 SQVTM, CDR2 ANQGSEA. J lost 4 bases, V lost 7 bases, and 9 bases had no gene match. This CDR3 is built from 14 residues. CDR3 region: CSGTKTGEGNTIYF. The CDR3 nucleotides are TGCAGCGGCACAAAGACAGGGGAGGGAAACACCATATATTTT.

The V gene is TRBV18, the J gene TRBJ2-7, with TRBD2 identical over 13 bases. Germline values: CDR1 KGHSH, CDR2 LQKENI. The V gene end was trimmed by 5 bases and the J gene end by 2 bases; junction bases not matched to a gene: 6. The CDR3 spans 16 residues. The CDR3 bases are TGTGCCAGCTCATCCTCCGGGACTAGCGGGACCTACGAGCAGTACTTC. This translates into CASSSSGTSGTYEQYF. Together with reference TRBV18 and TRBJ2-7, the CDR3 gives the full variable domain: NAGVMQNPRHLVRRRGQEARLRCSPMKGHSHVYWYRQLPEEGLKFMVYLQKENIIDESGMPKERFSAEFPKEGPSILRIQQVVRGDSAAYFCASSSSGTSGTYEQYFGPGTRLTVT.

The gene calls are TRBV7-6 and TRBJ2-7; 11 nucleotides match TRBD2. In germline, CDR1 is SGHVS, CDR2 FNYEAQ. J was trimmed by 2 bases and V by 5 bases; bases with no gene match: 8. This CDR3 has 16 amino acids. CDR3 amino acids: CASSPQLAGGPYEQYF. The CDR3 nucleotides are TGTGCCAGCAGCCCACAGTTAGCGGGAGGGCCCTACGAGCAGTACTTC.

This sequence joins TRBV18 and TRBJ1-2, with D unclear. Trimming left V 3 bases short and J 8 bases short, with 13 bases between. Per the germline V gene, CDR1 is KGHSH and CDR2 is LQKENI. The CDR3 sequence is 13 residues long. The DNA of the CDR3 is TGTGCCAGCTCACCCTTAGACAACTTAGGCTACACCTTC. Amino acid sequence: CASSPLDNLGYTF. Based on the CDR3 plus reference TRBV18 and TRBJ1-2, the full variable domain is NAGVMQNPRHLVRRRGQEARLRCSPMKGHSHVYWYRQLPEEGLKFMVYLQKENIIDESGMPKERFSAEFPKEGPSILRIQQVVRGDSAAYFCASSPLDNLGYTFGSGTRLTVV.

Only a few counts were recorded for this clone. The chain is built from TRBV5-6 and TRBJ2-5, with no clear D. CDR3 length equals 17 residues. V lost 6 bases, J lost 5 bases, and 26 bases lay in between. Germline values: CDR1 SGHDT, CDR2 YYEEEE. The CDR3 protein is CASTAFITAQFGETQYF. In DNA, the CDR3 is TGTGCCAGCACCGCCTTCATAACCGCTCAATTCGGGGAGACCCAGTACTTC.

V is TRBV5-1 and J is TRBJ2-2; tentatively, D is TRBD1 (5 bases). Looked up from germline, CDR1 is SGHRS and CDR2 is YFSETQ. V lost 0 bases and J 6 bases, leaving 12 bases between the germline ends. The CDR3 has 15 residues. CDR3 amino acids: CASSLASGSAGELFF. CDR3 bases: TGCGCCAGCAGCTTGGCCTCAGGGTCGGCCGGGGAGCTGTTTTTT.

This rearrangement joins TRBV28 to TRBJ1-5; D is ambiguous. V was pared by 5 bases and J by 4 bases, with 6 bases between. CDR1 MDHEN and CDR2 SYDVKM come from the germline V gene. The CDR3 sequence is 12 residues long. CDR3 DNA: TGTGCCAGCAGTCCCCAAAATCAGCCCCAGCATTTT. It encodes CASSPQNQPQHF.

The genes are TRBV2 and TRBJ2-7; D remains ambiguous. The CDR3 sequence is 10 residues long. The V gene's germline CDR1 is SNHLY and CDR2 FYNNEI. Trimming took off 6 bases at V and 3 bases at J, with 3 bases between the two ends. The CDR3 reads CASRGYEQYF. The CDR3 DNA is TGTGCCAGCAGAGGCTACGAGCAGTACTTC.

The chain is built from TRBV27 and TRBJ2-7; D unclear. Germline values: CDR1 MNHEY, CDR2 SMNVEV (reference sequence). This CDR3 has 16 amino acids. V lost 0 bases to trimming and J lost 7 bases, with 19 bases between them. The CDR3 sequence is CASSLSYPRPLTEQYF. The CDR3, as DNA: TGTGCCAGCAGTTTATCGTACCCGCGTCCCTTGACGGAGCAGTACTTC.

The count of this clone is one. The V call is TRBV24-1, the J call TRBJ1-5, with D unresolved. This CDR3 spans 15 amino acids. Looked up from germline, CDR1 is KGHDR and CDR2 is SFDVKD. V dropped 1 base and J dropped 3 bases, with 9 bases sitting between them. DNA of the CDR3: TGTGCCACCAGTGATTTCAAACGGCTCAATCAGCCCCAGCATTTT. This encodes CATSDFKRLNQPQHF.

In DNA form, the CDR3 reads TGTGCCGCAAACAAGGGGTATTACAATGAGCAGTTCTTC. Translated: CAANKGYYNEQFF. This sequence joins TRBV6-6 and TRBJ2-1; D is possibly TRBD1 (5 bases). V was pared by 11 bases and J by 4 bases, with 15 bases between. The CDR3 totals 13 residues. Germline V gives CDR1 MNHNY, CDR2 SVGAGI (reference sequence).

This clone has a single count. The V call is TRBV21-1, the J call TRBJ1-1. TRBV21-1 corresponds to a pseudogene. The CDR3 sequence is 19 residues long. The DNA of the CDR3 is TGTGCCAGCAGCAAAGAGGGGGGGTTATCTCCCGGTGTCGTCACTGAAGCTTTCTTT. Translated, it gives CASSKEGGLSPGVVTEAFF.